The rows below give T cell receptor beta chains drawn from one sample of a study of T cell changes during pregnancy in multiple sclerosis. Repertoires were generated with immunoSEQ multiplex PCR, while TCRdb's copy carries only in-frame clones and drops some. Of tens of thousands of clones in the sample, around 92% were seen once. The source was peripheral blood, collected after pregnancy. All receptors derive from a female donor with multiple sclerosis, enrolled in a pregnancy study. Each CDR3 is given with its conserved first and last residue. Each record gives: V gene, clone size, J gene, D gene, CDR3 DNA, CDR3 protein. A D gene is named only where the DNA matches it firmly. Not every row has a clone size; where given, it reads once, few, many or a size class.

>TRBV7-6|.|TRBJ2-1|.
TGTGCCAGCAGCTCTTCAGGGCAACAAAATGAGCAGTTCTTC
CASSSSGQQNEQFF
>TRBV7-2|.|TRBJ1-4|.
TGTGCCAGCAGCGTATGGGAAGGGGGGGGTACTAATGAAAAACTGTTTTTT
CASSVWEGGGTNEKLFF
>TRBV29-1|.|TRBJ2-5|.
TGCAGCGTCGGAGTTGTTGCCAGAGAAGAGACCCAGTACTTC
CSVGVVAREETQYF
>TRBV12-5|.|TRBJ1-2|TRBD1
TGTGCTAGTGGCCCTGGACAGGCCTATGGCTACACCTTC
CASGPGQAYGYTF
>TRBV5-5|.|TRBJ2-7|.
TGTGCCAGCAGCTTGGATTCTAGCGTAACCTACGAGCAGTACTTC
CASSLDSSVTYEQYF
>TRBV9|.|TRBJ1-1|.
TGTGCCAGCATGGGCGTGGGGGAGGGTGGCACTGAAGCTTTCTTT
CASMGVGEGGTEAFF
>TRBV4-3|.|TRBJ2-2|.
TGCGCCAGCAGATACGACAGGACAACCGGGGAGCTGTTTTTT
CASRYDRTTGELFF
>TRBV5-4|.|TRBJ2-1|TRBD2
TGTGCCAGCAGCTTCACTAGCGGGAGGTTAAGGGAGCAGTTCTTC
CASSFTSGRLREQFF
>TRBV18|.|TRBJ1-6|.
TGTGCCAGCTCATCCGAGGCCGATTCACCCCTCCACTTT
CASSSEADSPLHF
>TRBV6-5|once|TRBJ1-2|TRBD1
TGTGCCAGCAGAGGGACAGGGGGCACGTCCTATGGCTACACCTTC
CASRGTGGTSYGYTF
>TRBV19|.|TRBJ1-4|TRBD1
TGTGCCAGTGCAGGGGGCAATGAAAAACTGTTTTTT
CASAGGNEKLFF
>TRBV5-1|.|TRBJ1-1|.
TGCGCCAGCAGCTTGCAGGGAAGAGAAGCTTTCTTT
CASSLQGREAFF
>TRBV7-2|once|TRBJ2-5|TRBD2
TGTGCCAGCAGCTTACAAGCGGGGGGGCGAGAGACCCAGTACTTC
CASSLQAGGRETQYF
>TRBV2|.|TRBJ2-7|.
TGTGCCAGCATGAAGGGGCAGCCCCTCTACGAGCAGTACTTC
CASMKGQPLYEQYF
>TRBV6-1|.|TRBJ1-3|.
TGTGCCAGCAGTGAAAGACAGAACCACTCTGGAAACACCATATATTTT
CASSERQNHSGNTIYF